These T cell receptor beta chains were read from a single sample in a study of technical replicates of blood from a handful of donors. Sequencing was performed with immunoSEQ multiplex PCR; in TCRdb, only in-frame clones are kept and a portion is missing. Here the sample spans fewer than 100,000 clones, over 80% being singletons. The material sequenced was T cells isolated from PBMCs. Receptors were obtained from a human donor in good health. CDR3s include the opening cysteine and the closing phenylalanine or tryptophan.

>TRBJ2-1|TRBV28
CASSQLKGVGDEQFF
>TRBJ2-1|TRBV11-2
CASSFTGTSDNEQFF
>TRBJ2-1|TRBV7-6
CASSLVPSGYNEQFF
>TRBJ1-4|TRBV15
CATSRDRGSTNEKLFF
>TRBJ1-2|TRBV9
CASSSAGGGAKYGYTF
>TRBJ1-1|TRBV5-4
CASSLGGLGNTEAFF
>TRBJ1-6|TRBV2
CASSERDRGDSPLHF
>TRBJ2-7|TRBV7-9
CASSLVMGLVGYEQYF
>TRBJ2-5|TRBV6-5
CASSQWETQYF
>TRBJ1-6|TRBV5-1
CASSPGSNSPLHF
>TRBJ1-2|TRBV9
CASSVGRNNYGYTF
>TRBJ2-7|TRBV19
CASSKIAGQTYEQYF
>TRBJ2-7|TRBV2
CATRLAGTYEQYF
>TRBJ1-5|TRBV4-1
CASSRIIQGIAGNQPQHF
>TRBJ2-7|TRBV7-8
CASSLSGGTYEQYF
>TRBJ2-7|TRBV5-1
CASSTRAGGGGQYF
>TRBJ1-4|TRBV18
CASSPLRSGKLFF
>TRBJ1-1|TRBV19
CASRTERDAEAFF
>TRBJ1-2|TRBV14
CASSPGQTNYGYTF